This T cell receptor (beta chain) was identified in a study of blood T cell repertoires in COVID-19 (dated by TCRdb to 2018 to 2020). With regard to the full study: Collaborator samples came from the United States, Italy and Spain and covered acute and convalescent phases of COVID-19. The prospective study material was composed of cDNA or gDNA derived from T cells, B-cell-depleted T cells, or PBMCs. The dataset comprised deeply sampled blood TCRbeta repertoires from subjects exposed to, actively infected with, or recovered from COVID-19. The repertoires were released in a freely available public database intended as a resource for research on the immune response to SARS-CoV-2. The samples were drawn from two sources: the first 160 participants of the ongoing ImmuneRACE study, and 1,000 to 1,500 subjects contributed by 6 global collaborators. The sample metadata nearly always contained a de-identified subject ID, COVID-19 status, age in years and sex. HLA class I and class II types, where available, came from metadata supplied by the sample provider rather than from assay-based typing.

Participants in the prospective study were aged roughly 18 to 100 years, lived in 20 to 30 United States geographic areas, and enrolled through a virtual design. In the prospective study, cohorts were assigned on the basis of participant-reported clinical history obtained from a screening survey and a study questionnaire. ImmuneRACE Cohort 3 recovered participants were defined by two consecutive negative NP/OP PCR tests, healthcare professional clearance, or symptom resolution. In the prospective study, mobile phlebotomists collected whole blood, serum and a nasopharyngeal or oropharyngeal swab from each participant. Prospective study participants could optionally give additional blood draws and questionnaires over an approximately two-month period. Before DNA extraction, prospective study blood samples were shipped either frozen or at room temperature. This clone is a singleton in its sample. This clone's antigen is unknown. There are no base qualities to consult, and no much larger clone falls within one base.

The study at large found these results: The quantity of clinical and demographic metadata differed by source and by participant and was supplied without curation.

The immunoSEQ Assay, a bias-controlled multiplex PCR, was used to amplify TCRbeta CDR3 regions from genomic DNA. Concerning the study's data processing: Nucleated cell counts per sample were estimated from amplification of reference gene primers within the assay. To quantify the absolute abundance of each unique TCRbeta CDR3 rearrangement, sequence reads were collapsed and filtered. For each sample, productive Simpson clonality was calculated by taking the square root of Simpson's diversity index across productive rearrangements. The table was pulled from immuneACCESS by TCRdb, which kept in-frame rearrangements only. Such tables lose some clones; where checked, under half of the loss comes from unresolved V genes, and the rest has no known cause. V, J and clone size derive from that table, while D and trimming were established from the DNA sequence. This sample has about 220,000 clones in its table, and about 79% of those were observed once. Of the sample, more than 3% falls within the top ten clones.

This receptor was obtained from a woman in her sixties who had recovered from COVID-19. Sequencing was performed on PBMCs or T cells enriched from blood (not recorded which).

The sequenced DNA is TGTGCCAGCAGCTTATTGGCTAGCGGGAGGCAATACACCGGGGAGCTGTTTTTT. This gives the protein CASSLLASGRQYTGELFF. The sequence joins TRBV7-6 to TRBJ2-2; 11 of the junction bases match TRBD2. V ends up 2 bases short and J 3 bases short, with an unmatched junction base count of 8. CDR1 and CDR2 are drawn from the germline V gene: SGHVS, FNYEAQ. The CDR3, from cysteine to phenylalanine, totals 18 residues. Solely the CDR3 DNA is kept, with 54 bases framed from the first base.